Listed below are T cell receptor beta chains from one sample, sequenced in a study of blood T cell repertoires in COVID-19. Generated by immunoSEQ multiplex PCR, the TCRdb table keeps only in-frame clones and is missing some. The data show about 380,000 clones, roughly 85% seen once. The sample was peripheral blood. These receptors originate from a woman between 18 and 30 years old with acute or convalescent COVID-19. CDR3s include the opening cysteine and the closing phenylalanine or tryptophan. D genes are given only for firm matches. For some rows the clone size is stated as once, few or many, or as a class when expanded; others skip it.

v_call,j_call,clone_size,d_call,cdr3_nt,cdr3_aa
TRBV20-1,TRBJ2-7,.,TRBD1,TGCAGTGCTAGTTCTCCGGGACAGGGTGCCAACGAGCAGTACTTC,CSASSPGQGANEQYF
TRBV6-6,TRBJ1-5,few,TRBD1,TGTGCCAGCAATCCTACAGGGGAGGGCAATCAGCCCCAGCATTTT,CASNPTGEGNQPQHF
TRBV20-1,TRBJ1-1,.,.,TGCAGTGCGGTGGACAGTCGTGAAGCTTTCTTT,CSAVDSREAFF
TRBV18,TRBJ1-1,.,TRBD1,TGTGCCAGCTCACGGAGGGGGCGCGGGGACACTGAAGCTTTCTTT,CASSRRGRGDTEAFF
TRBV6-5,TRBJ1-2,.,TRBD1,TGTGCCAGCAGTTACTCCGGACAGGGGGTTATCTATGGCTACACCTTC,CASSYSGQGVIYGYTF
TRBV28,TRBJ2-5,.,.,TGTGCCAGCAGTTTCCTACCCGACAGACTTAACCAAGAGACCCAGTACTTC,CASSFLPDRLNQETQYF
TRBV12-3/TRBV12-4,TRBJ1-5,.,.,TGTGCCAGCAGTTTAAGGGAGGGTCAGCCCCAGCATTTT,CASSLREGQPQHF
TRBV5-1,TRBJ2-3,.,.,TGCGCCAGCAGCTTGGCGGGGGCAGATACGCAGTATTTT,CASSLAGADTQYF
TRBV11-1,TRBJ2-1,.,TRBD2,TGTGCCAGCAGCTTAATCGGGACTAAAGCCTACAATGAGCAGTTCTTC,CASSLIGTKAYNEQFF
TRBV27,TRBJ1-5,few,TRBD1,TGTGCCAGCAGTTCTGGGACAGGGTCCTATCAGCCCCAGCATTTT,CASSSGTGSYQPQHF
TRBV13,TRBJ2-3,.,TRBD1,TGTGCCAGCAGCTTAGACAGGGGGCAGAAGGATACGCAGTATTTT,CASSLDRGQKDTQYF
TRBV27,TRBJ2-7,.,.,TGTGCCAGCAGTTTTCCGACTGAGTCCTACGAGCAGTACTTC,CASSFPTESYEQYF
TRBV10-3,TRBJ1-5,few,.,TGTGCCATCAGTGAGTCTGAGAGCAATCAGCCCCAGCATTTT,CAISESESNQPQHF
TRBV14,TRBJ1-1,.,.,TGTGCCAGCAGCCACTGGACACCTGAAGCTTTCTTT,CASSHWTPEAFF
TRBV5-6,TRBJ1-6,.,.,TGTGCCAGCAGCGGCCGGGGTGGTAATTCACCCCTCCACTTT,CASSGRGGNSPLHF
TRBV28,TRBJ2-2,.,.,TGTGCCAGCAGTTTCGCGAGCGAGACCGGGGAGCTGTTTTTT,CASSFASETGELFF
TRBV6-5,TRBJ2-7,few,TRBD1,TGTGCCAGCAGCCTGGGACAGGACTACGAGCAGTACTTC,CASSLGQDYEQYF
TRBV14,TRBJ2-7,once,TRBD2,TGTGCCAGCAGCCAAGAACGTAGTGGCGGGAGGACCTGGGAGCAGTACTTC,CASSQERSGGRTWEQYF
TRBV29-1,TRBJ2-7,few,.,TGCAGCGTTGAGCAGGGTGAATACGAGCAGTACTTC,CSVEQGEYEQYF
TRBV5-6,TRBJ2-3,.,.,TGTGCCAGCACCATCTTAAGTACTATTGTCACAGATACGCAGTATTTT,CASTILSTIVTDTQYF
TRBV6-6,TRBJ1-4,.,.,TGTGCCAGCAGTTACCTGGGGCAGTCAACTAATGAAAAACTGTTTTTT,CASSYLGQSTNEKLFF
TRBV9,TRBJ2-1,.,TRBD2,TGTGCCAGCAGTACTTGGACTAGCGGGGGCCTCTCCTACAATGAGCAGTTCTTC,CASSTWTSGGLSYNEQFF
TRBV6-2/TRBV6-3,TRBJ2-5,.,.,TGTGCCAGCAGTCGCCAAGAGACCCAGTACTTC,CASSRQETQYF
TRBV10-2,TRBJ2-5,once,.,TGCGCCAGCAGGGGTAGACAGATAACCCAAGAGACCCAGTACTTC,CASRGRQITQETQYF
TRBV7-8,TRBJ2-7,.,TRBD2,TGTGCCAGCAGCTTCGGGACTAGCGGAACCTACGAGCAGTACTTC,CASSFGTSGTYEQYF
TRBV7-2,TRBJ1-1,.,.,TGTGCCAGCAGCTTCACGGTGAGGGACACTGAAGCTTTCTTT,CASSFTVRDTEAFF
TRBV5-1,TRBJ2-1,.,TRBD2,TGCGCCAGCAGCATCGGACTAGCGAGCATCGATGAGCAGTTCTTC,CASSIGLASIDEQFF
TRBV6-5,TRBJ2-7,.,.,TGTGCCAGCAGTCTCGGGTTGGGCAGGGTCTACGAGCAGTACTTC,CASSLGLGRVYEQYF
TRBV30,TRBJ1-1,.,.,TGTGCCTCCGGACAGCCGAACACTGAAGCTTTCTTT,CASGQPNTEAFF
TRBV7-9,TRBJ2-1,.,TRBD1,TGTGCCAGCAGCAAGACAGGGGAGTACAATGAGCAGTTCTTC,CASSKTGEYNEQFF
TRBV11-2,TRBJ1-1,once,TRBD1,TGTGCCAGCAGCTTGGGGTTACAGGGGGGGAGGACTGAAGCTTTCTTT,CASSLGLQGGRTEAFF
TRBV9,TRBJ1-2,few,TRBD1,TGTGCCAGCAGCGCGGGACAGTCTAACTATGGCTACACCTTC,CASSAGQSNYGYTF
TRBV30,TRBJ1-1,.,.,TGTGCCTGGAGTGCCCTAAGAAACAGGGACACTGAAGCTTTCTTT,CAWSALRNRDTEAFF
TRBV28,TRBJ1-2,.,.,TGTGCCAGCAGTTTAGAGGGGGCTAACTATGGCTACACCTTC,CASSLEGANYGYTF
TRBV12-3/TRBV12-4,TRBJ1-2,.,.,TGTGCCAGCAGTTTGGGGGGGGACTATGGCTACACCTTC,CASSLGGDYGYTF
TRBV2,TRBJ2-1,.,.,TGTGCCAGCAGCCCCGCCGTCGACTTGAGAGGCTACAATGAGCAGTTCTTC,CASSPAVDLRGYNEQFF
TRBV27,TRBJ2-7,once,TRBD1,TGTGCCAGCAGTTTCCGGGACAGGGGGTACGAGCAGTACTTC,CASSFRDRGYEQYF
TRBV30,TRBJ2-7,few,.,TGTGCCTGGGGAGCCGGTGGGAGCGCCTACGAGCAGTACTTC,CAWGAGGSAYEQYF
TRBV24-1,TRBJ1-2,.,.,TGTGCCACCAGTGAAACAGTGTCGGATGGCTACACCTTC,CATSETVSDGYTF
TRBV12-3/TRBV12-4,TRBJ1-1,once,TRBD1,TGTGCCAGCAGCAGGGGGCTAGTTGAAGCTTTCTTT,CASSRGLVEAFF
TRBV2,TRBJ1-2,.,.,TGTGCCAGCAGGAAACGTTTCGATACGTCCGGGGATGATGGCTACACCTTC,CASRKRFDTSGDDGYTF
TRBV5-4,TRBJ2-7,.,.,TGTGCCAGCAGCTTGGGTGTTTCGGCAGGCTCCTACGAGCAGTACTTC,CASSLGVSAGSYEQYF
TRBV18,TRBJ2-1,.,.,TGTGCCAGCTCCTGGGGCGGGAAAGGAAATGAGCAGTTCTTC,CASSWGGKGNEQFF
TRBV4-1,TRBJ1-1,.,TRBD1,TGCGCCAGCAGCCAGGCGAGGGACAGAGAGAACACTGAAGCTTTCTTT,CASSQARDRENTEAFF
TRBV19,TRBJ2-2,.,.,TGTGCCAGTAGTATTCAGCGAGGCACCGGGGAGCTGTTTTTT,CASSIQRGTGELFF
TRBV30,TRBJ1-3,once,.,TGTGCCTGGAGTAGCGACAGGCCTGGAAACACCATATATTTT,CAWSSDRPGNTIYF
TRBV5-1,TRBJ2-5,many,TRBD2,TGCGCCAGCAGCTTGCGGAGTAGCGGGGAAGAGACCCAGTACTTC,CASSLRSSGEETQYF
TRBV29-1,TRBJ1-2,.,TRBD1,TGCAGCGTTGAATGGACAGGGGTTTCTGGCTACACCTTC,CSVEWTGVSGYTF
TRBV19,TRBJ2-2,.,.,TGTGCCAGTAGTACGTCTAGCACCGGCGGGGAGCTGTTTTTT,CASSTSSTGGELFF
TRBV18,TRBJ1-3,.,.,TGTGCCAGCTCCCGAGCGAGGCTGGAGGGAAACACCATATATTTT,CASSRARLEGNTIYF
TRBV2,TRBJ1-5,.,.,TGTGCCAGCAGTGAAAATAGTCCAGGCTATCAGCCCCAGCATTTT,CASSENSPGYQPQHF
TRBV19,TRBJ1-2,.,.,TGTGCCAGTGAAACCCGGGGGGGGAATAACTATGGCTACACCTTC,CASETRGGNNYGYTF
TRBV9,TRBJ1-3,.,TRBD1,TGTGCCAGCAGCGTAGCTGGGGCCGGGACAGGGACTGGAAACACCATATATTTT,CASSVAGAGTGTGNTIYF
TRBV2,TRBJ1-2,.,.,TGTGCCAGCGGGAGTATGGGCTACACCTTC,CASGSMGYTF
TRBV6-1,TRBJ2-3,.,.,TGTGCCAGCAGTGAGACAGGTCCGCAGTATTTT,CASSETGPQYF
TRBV9,TRBJ2-3,.,TRBD2,TGTGCCAGCAGCGTAATAGCGGGAGCAGATACGCAGTATTTT,CASSVIAGADTQYF
TRBV5-4,TRBJ2-2,.,.,TGTGCCAGCAGCACTGCGTCCCCCGGCACCGGGGAGCTGTTTTTT,CASSTASPGTGELFF